This T cell receptor beta chain was sequenced in a study of OX40 agonist ivuxolimab in advanced cancers. In the study overall: A male proportion of under 90% was recorded, with mean age approximately 57 years and range roughly 23 to 90. Antecedent anti-PD-1, anti-PD-L1 or anti-CTLA-4 therapy was permissible, with roughly 36% having received some.

A word on this clone: The antigen is not known.

Study-wide results and caveats: Relative to CD4+ cells, CD8+ T cells on average had more expanded clones.

The CDR3 has 15 residues. J lost 2 bases, V lost 1 base, and 5 bases had no gene match. Germline CDR1 is SGHRS and CDR2 is YFSETQ. Profiling relied on immunoSEQ multiplex PCR, and the TCRdb table lists in-frame clones only, not all of them. The sample contains 72,000 or so clones, roughly nine tenths of which appear only once. Source: CD4+ or CD8+ T cells sorted from blood, taken in a trial of the OX40 agonist ivuxolimab. This sequence joins TRBV5-1 and TRBJ2-5, with 7 bases identical to TRBD1. This clonotype was sampled from an adult with an advanced solid tumor such as melanoma, head and neck, liver or kidney cancer. CDR3 in DNA: TGCGCCAGCAGCTTGACAGGGGCCCCTCAAGAGACCCAGTACTTC. The encoded protein is CASSLTGAPQETQYF.